This T cell receptor beta chain was captured in a study of blood T cell repertoires in COVID-19. Across the whole study: COVID-19 samples collected from the United States, Italy and Spain covered acute and convalescent phases. T cells, B-cell-depleted T cells, or PBMCs provided the cDNA or gDNA that served as material.

The CDR3 extends over 15 amino acids. V was shortened by 3 bases and J by 3 bases, with 12 bases between the two germline ends. Germline CDR1 MGHRA, CDR2 YSYEKL. Per the original methods: For nucleated cells, counts were estimated from reference gene primer amplification. This table comes from immunoSEQ multiplex PCR, and its TCRdb copy is limited to in-frame clones, with some not included. V, J and clone size derive from that table, while D and trimming were established from the DNA sequence. The sample has fewer than 250,000 clones, 85% seen once. The sequenced material came from peripheral blood. The chain recombines TRBV4-1 with TRBJ1-3; D is possibly TRBD1 (5 bases). The TCR was taken from a woman in her sixties with active or convalescent COVID-19. This CDR3 is CASSQASRVGNTIYF. CDR3 sequence (DNA): TGCGCCAGCAGCCAGGCAAGCAGGGTTGGAAACACCATATATTTT.